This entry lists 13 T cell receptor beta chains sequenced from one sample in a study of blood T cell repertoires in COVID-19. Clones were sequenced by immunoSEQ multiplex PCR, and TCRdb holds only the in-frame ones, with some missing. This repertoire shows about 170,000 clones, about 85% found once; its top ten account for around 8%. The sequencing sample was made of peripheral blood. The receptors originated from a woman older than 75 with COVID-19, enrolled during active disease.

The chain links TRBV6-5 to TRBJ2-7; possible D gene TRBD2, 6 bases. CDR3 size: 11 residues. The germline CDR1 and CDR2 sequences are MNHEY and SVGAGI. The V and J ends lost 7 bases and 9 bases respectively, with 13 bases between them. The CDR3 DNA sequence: TGTGCCAGCACCGGGACTTTTGGGCAGTACTTC. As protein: CASTGTFGQYF.

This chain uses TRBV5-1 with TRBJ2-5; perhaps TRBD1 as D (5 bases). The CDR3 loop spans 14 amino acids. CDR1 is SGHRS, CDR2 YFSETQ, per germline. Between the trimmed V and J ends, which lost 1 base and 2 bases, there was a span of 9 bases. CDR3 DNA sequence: TGCGCCAGCAGCTTGATGGGGCAACAAGAGACCCAGTACTTC. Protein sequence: CASSLMGQQETQYF.

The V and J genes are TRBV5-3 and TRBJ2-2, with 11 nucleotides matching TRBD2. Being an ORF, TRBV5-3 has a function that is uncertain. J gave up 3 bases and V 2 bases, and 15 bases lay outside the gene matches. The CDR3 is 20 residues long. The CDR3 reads CARSFRLAGITSRDTGELFF. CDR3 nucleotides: TGTGCCAGAAGCTTTCGACTAGCGGGGATTACAAGTCGGGACACCGGGGAGCTGTTTTTT.

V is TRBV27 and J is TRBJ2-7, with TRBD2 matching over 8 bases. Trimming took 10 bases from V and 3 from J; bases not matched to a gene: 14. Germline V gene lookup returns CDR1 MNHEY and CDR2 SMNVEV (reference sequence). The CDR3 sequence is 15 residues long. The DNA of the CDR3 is TGTGCCATCCGACCCGCTAGCGGGCCCAGCTACGAGCAGTACTTC. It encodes CAIRPASGPSYEQYF.

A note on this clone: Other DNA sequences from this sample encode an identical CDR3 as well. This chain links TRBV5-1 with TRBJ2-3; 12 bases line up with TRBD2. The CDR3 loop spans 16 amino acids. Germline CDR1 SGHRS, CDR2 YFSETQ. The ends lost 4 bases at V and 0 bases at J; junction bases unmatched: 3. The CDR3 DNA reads TGCGCCAGCAGCCCAGGACTAGCGGGGAGCACAGATACGCAGTATTTT. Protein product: CASSPGLAGSTDTQYF.

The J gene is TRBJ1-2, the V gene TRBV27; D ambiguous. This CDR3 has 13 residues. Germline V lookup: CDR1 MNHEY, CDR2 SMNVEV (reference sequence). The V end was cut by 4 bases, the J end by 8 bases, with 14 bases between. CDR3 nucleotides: TGTGCCAGCAGTTCCCCCAGTCTTCCCGGCTACACCTTC. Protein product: CASSSPSLPGYTF.

The CDR3: CSASVQGRSGGNTIYF. CDR3 coding DNA: TGCAGTGCTAGTGTCCAGGGCAGATCCGGGGGAAACACCATATATTTT. V usage is TRBV20-1 and J usage is TRBJ1-3; D possibly corresponds to TRBD1 (5 bases). The germline V gene encodes CDR1 DFQATT and CDR2 SNEGSKA (reference sequence). The length of the CDR3 is 16 residues. Trimming stripped 3 bases from V and 4 bases from J, with 19 bases between.

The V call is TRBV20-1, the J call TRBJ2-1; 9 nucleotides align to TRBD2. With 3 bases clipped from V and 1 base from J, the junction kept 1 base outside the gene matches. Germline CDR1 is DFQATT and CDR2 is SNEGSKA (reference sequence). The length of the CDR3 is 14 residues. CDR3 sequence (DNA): TGCAGTGCTAGTAGCGGGAGTTCCTACAATGAGCAGTTCTTC. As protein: CSASSGSSYNEQFF.

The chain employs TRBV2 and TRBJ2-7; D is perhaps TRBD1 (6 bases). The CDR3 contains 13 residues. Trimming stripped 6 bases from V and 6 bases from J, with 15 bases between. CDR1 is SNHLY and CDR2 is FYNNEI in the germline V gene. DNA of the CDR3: TGTGCCAGCAGGACAGGACCCATTGGCGAGCAGTACTTC. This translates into CASRTGPIGEQYF.

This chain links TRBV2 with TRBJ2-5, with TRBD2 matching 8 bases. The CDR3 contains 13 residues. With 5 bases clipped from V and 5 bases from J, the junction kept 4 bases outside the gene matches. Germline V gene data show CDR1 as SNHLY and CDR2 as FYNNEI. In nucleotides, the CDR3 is TGTGCCAGCAGTCTGGGACTAGGGGAGACCCAGTACTTC. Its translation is CASSLGLGETQYF.

The CDR3 DNA sequence: TGTGCCAGTAGGGGGCCGGACAGGGGGCGGACTGAAGCTTTCTTT. It translates to CASRGPDRGRTEAFF. The chain uses TRBV19 and TRBJ1-1; 11 bases align to TRBD1. CDR1 LNHDA and CDR2 SQIVND come from the germline V gene (reference sequence). The CDR3 length is 15 residues. V was clipped by 6 bases and J by 5 bases; unmatched bases: 8.

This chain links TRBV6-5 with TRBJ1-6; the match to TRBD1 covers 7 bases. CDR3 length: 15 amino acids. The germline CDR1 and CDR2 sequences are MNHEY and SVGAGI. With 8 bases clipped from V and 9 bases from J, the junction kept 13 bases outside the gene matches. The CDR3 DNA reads TGTGCCAGCGCTCAGGACAGGTGGGACTCTTCACCCCTCCACTTT. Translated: CASAQDRWDSSPLHF.

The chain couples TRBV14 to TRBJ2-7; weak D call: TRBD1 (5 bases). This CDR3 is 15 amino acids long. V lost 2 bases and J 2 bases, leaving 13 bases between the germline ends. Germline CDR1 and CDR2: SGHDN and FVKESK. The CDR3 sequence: CASSQLGPLAYEQYF. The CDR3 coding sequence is TGTGCCAGCAGCCAACTGGGGCCGTTGGCCTACGAGCAGTACTTC.